This T cell receptor (beta chain) was identified in a study of blood T cell repertoires in COVID-19. Study background: In each case, the material was cDNA or gDNA derived from T cells, B-cell-depleted T cells, or PBMCs.

This clone was observed once. Germline lookup yields CDR1 KGHSH and CDR2 LQKENI. CDR3 length equals 14 residues. Trimming took 4 bases from V and 1 from J, leaving 8 bases between them. Here immunoSEQ multiplex PCR was the method, and the copy in TCRdb shows in-frame clones only, minus some. The sample shows some 93,000 clones, less than 90% of them seen only once. The receptor's source is a man aged 55 to 70 with acute or convalescent COVID-19. V usage is TRBV18 and J usage is TRBJ1-5; no definite D call. The sequenced sample consisted of peripheral blood. This chain's CDR3 is CASSRAGSNQPQHF. CDR3 in DNA: TGTGCCAGCTCACGGGCAGGCAGCAATCAGCCCCAGCATTTT.